Detailed here is one T cell receptor (beta chain). Its specificity is unknown. In the PCR, 60 Vbeta and 13 Jbeta primers were used. Libraries were prepared by immunoSEQ multiplex PCR; TCRdb keeps only in-frame clonotypes and omits some of them. The sample lists about 100,000 clones, around 84% occurring once. V was shortened by 3 bases and J by 4 bases, with 15 bases between the two germline ends. This CDR3 has 15 residues. Germline V gene lookup returns CDR1 SEHNR and CDR2 FQNEAQ (reference sequence). This sample was taken from a study of cytomegalovirus exposure and HLA in healthy donors. Overall study findings and caveats: There were several of the most significant clusters that appeared linked to common viral pathogens in a later analysis.

Sequencing was done on a sample of PBMCs. This chain joins TRBV7-9 and TRBJ1-1, with D unresolved. The sequence derives from a woman between 18 and 29 years old in good health and CMV-seronegative. This CDR3 reads CASSFDGRGSTEAFF. In nucleotides, the CDR3 is TGTGCCAGCAGCTTCGACGGAAGAGGGAGCACTGAAGCTTTCTTT.